Each of the 31 T cell receptor beta chains below was sequenced from the same sample in a study of blood T cells in healthy people across ages. A second PCR of 7 to 11 cycles used a sample-barcoded 5' primer and a J-beta primer mix. MiXCR, applied by TCRdb to the 5' RACE reads, yields one record per CDR3 protein. The sample carries a few hundred thousand distinct CDR3 sequences, approximately 47% recorded once. Sequenced: blood. Source of these receptors: a man between 60 and 75 years old in good health.

Many counts were recorded for this clonotype. This chain uses TRBV7-2 with TRBJ1-6; D is possibly TRBD1 (5 bases). Trimming took off 5 bases at V and 7 bases at J, with 9 bases between the two ends. This CDR3 region has 13 residues. Germline V gene data show CDR1 as SGHTA and CDR2 as FQGNSA. The CDR3 region has the DNA TGTGCCAGCAGCGTGGGGCCAAATTCACCCCTCCACTTT. It codes for CASSVGPNSPLHF.

V gene TRBV24-1 combines with J gene TRBJ2-5; 7 bases agree with TRBD2. J lost 4 bases, V lost 2 bases, and 9 bases had no gene match. The CDR3 is 16 amino acids. Germline values: CDR1 KGHDR, CDR2 SFDVKD. The CDR3 coding sequence is TGTGCCACCAGTGATTCTCGGGGGGTCCGGGGAGAGACCCAGTACTTC. Translation: CATSDSRGVRGETQYF.

This sequence joins TRBV30 and TRBJ1-2; TRBD1 matches 9 bases. Germline V gene lookup returns CDR1 GTSNPN and CDR2 SVGIG (reference sequence). The CDR3 totals 14 residues. The ends lost 3 bases at V and 4 bases at J; junction bases unmatched: 6. CDR3 DNA sequence: TGTGCCTGGAGCCAGGGACAGGGAGGCTATGGCTACACCTTC. Protein product: CAWSQGQGGYGYTF. Full variable domain (outside the CDR3, taken from reference TRBV30 and TRBJ1-2): SQTIHQWPATLVQPVGSPLSLECTVEGTSNPNLYWYRQAAGRGLQLLFYSVGIGQISSEVPQNLSASRPQDRQFILSSKKLLLSDSGFYLCAWSQGQGGYGYTFGSGTRLTVV.

This chain joins TRBV6-5 and TRBJ2-7; unclear D gene. Germline V gene lookup returns CDR1 MNHEY and CDR2 SVGAGI. V shed 6 bases and J shed 0 bases, with 15 bases lying between them. CDR3 size: 15 residues. This chain's CDR3 is CASSFGPRSSYEQYF. As DNA, the CDR3 is TGTGCCAGCAGCTTCGGACCCCGGAGCTCCTACGAGCAGTACTTC.

The chain recombines TRBV10-3 with TRBJ1-2; no definite D call. This CDR3 spans 13 amino acids. Germline V CDR1 and CDR2: ENHRY, SYGVKD. Trimming stripped 5 bases from V and 8 bases from J, with 15 bases between. DNA of the CDR3: TGTGCCATCAGTCATGGGTCTCCTGGCGGCTACACCTTC. Encoded protein: CAISHGSPGGYTF.

V is TRBV6-6 and J is TRBJ2-7, with D possibly being TRBD2 (6 bases). CDR1 is MNHNY and CDR2 is SVGAGI in the germline V gene (reference sequence). Trimming took off 6 bases at V and 0 bases at J, with 12 bases between the two ends. The CDR3 has 14 residues. The CDR3 DNA sequence: TGTGCCAGCAGGCCGGGACTCGTCTCCTACGAGCAGTACTTC. Residues: CASRPGLVSYEQYF.

The chain combines TRBV12-3 or TRBV12-4 with TRBJ2-1; TRBD2 aligns across 14 bases. V was pared by 7 bases and J by 3 bases, with 8 bases of the junction left unmatched. There are 17 residues in the CDR3. DNA of the CDR3: TGTGCCAGCACCTTCAGGACTAGCGGGGGGCGCTACAATGAGCAGTTCTTC. It codes for CASTFRTSGGRYNEQFF.

This chain uses TRBV15 with TRBJ2-3; no definite D call. CDR3 length: 17 residues. CDR1 and CDR2 from the germline V gene are LNHNV and YYDKDF (reference sequence). V was cut by 2 bases and J by 0 bases, with 15 bases left in between. Here the CDR3 reads CATSRTLTGTSTDTQYF. CDR3 in DNA: TGTGCCACCAGCAGAACATTGACGGGTACTAGCACAGATACGCAGTATTTT. The whole variable domain, filled in from reference TRBV15 and TRBJ2-3, reads DAMVIQNPRYQVTQFGKPVTLSCSQTLNHNVMYWYQQKSSQAPKLLFHYYDKDFNNEADTPDNFQSRRPNTSFCFLDIRSPGLGDTAMYLCATSRTLTGTSTDTQYFGPGTRLTVL.

This clonotype was counted between two and nine times. The rearrangement links TRBV20-1 to TRBJ2-1; D is possibly TRBD1 (5 bases). The CDR3 covers 18 residues. V was clipped by 0 bases and J by 2 bases, with 20 bases between them. The germline gives CDR1 DFQATT, CDR2 SNEGSKA (reference sequence). The CDR3 coding sequence is TGCAGTGCTAGAGATTTAAAGGGCCTTCAGGGCGCCTACAATGAGCAGTTCTTC. It codes for CSARDLKGLQGAYNEQFF.

This clonotype was observed at least ten times. This chain joins TRBV7-3 and TRBJ2-5; no definite D call. Germline V lookup: CDR1 SGHTA, CDR2 FQGTGA. V shed 4 bases and J shed 4 bases, with 10 bases lying between them. The CDR3 runs to 13 residues. CDR3 loop: CASSWGMGETQYF. As DNA, the CDR3 is TGTGCCAGCAGCTGGGGAATGGGAGAGACCCAGTACTTC.

The genes are TRBV14 and TRBJ1-1; possibly TRBD1 for D (6 bases). The V end was cut by 4 bases, the J end by 0 bases, with 15 bases between. Germline V lookup: CDR1 SGHDN, CDR2 FVKESK. The CDR3 has 16 residues. The CDR3 region is CASSRTLGALNTEAFF. In DNA form, the CDR3 reads TGTGCCAGCAGCCGCACCCTGGGGGCATTGAACACTGAAGCTTTCTTT.

V and J are TRBV10-3 and TRBJ2-3, with 11 nucleotides matching TRBD2. Germline trimming cut 0 bases from V and 0 bases from J; bases unmatched to any gene: 14. This CDR3 has 21 amino acids. CDR1 and CDR2 from the germline V gene are ENHRY and SYGVKD. Here the CDR3 reads CAISESNLPSGRLPSTDTQYF. The CDR3 DNA sequence: TGTGCCATCAGTGAGTCGAATCTTCCTAGCGGGAGGTTACCTAGCACAGATACGCAGTATTTT.

CDR3 sequence: CASSQDGFRGYTF. The CDR3 DNA sequence: TGCGCCAGCAGCCAAGACGGGTTCCGGGGCTACACCTTC. The genes are TRBV4-1 and TRBJ1-2; D is undetermined. The V and J ends lost 0 bases and 8 bases respectively, with 10 bases between them. Looked up from germline, CDR1 is MGHRA and CDR2 is YSYEKL. CDR3 length: 13 residues.

The chain joins TRBV13 to TRBJ2-7, with D possibly matching TRBD2 (5 bases). The ends were cut back, 8 bases at V and 2 bases at J, with 28 bases in the middle. Germline CDR1 is PRHDT and CDR2 is FYEKMQ (reference sequence). The CDR3 totals 18 residues. The CDR3 coding sequence is TGTGCCAGCTCTACCACCTTCCCTAGCATGGCAGGCACCTACGAGCAGTACTTC. Amino acid sequence: CASSTTFPSMAGTYEQYF.

This chain links TRBV20-1 with TRBJ2-5; weak D call: TRBD1 (6 bases). Germline values: CDR1 DFQATT, CDR2 SNEGSKA (reference sequence). This CDR3 is built from 18 residues. Trimming pared 3 bases from V and 0 bases from J, leaving 23 bases between. In DNA, the CDR3 is TGCAGTGCTAGCGGGACAAAGGGGACCGCTGGGGACCAAGAGACCCAGTACTTC. It yields the protein CSASGTKGTAGDQETQYF.

This sequence joins TRBV10-1 and TRBJ2-4, with D possibly TRBD2 on 6 matching bases. The germline V and J ends were trimmed by 5 bases and 8 bases, with 13 bases remaining between them. Germline V lookup: CDR1 WNHNN, CDR2 SYGVQD (reference sequence). CDR3 length equals 13 residues. The CDR3 DNA reads TGCGCCAGCAGTATCCCAGGCGGGGACATTCAGTACTTC. Amino acid sequence: CASSIPGGDIQYF.

V is TRBV29-1 and J is TRBJ1-5, with D unclear. The CDR3 length is 14 residues. Trimming took 7 bases from V and 0 from J, leaving 13 bases between them. The germline V gene encodes CDR1 SQVTM and CDR2 ANQGSEA. CDR3 DNA: TGCAGCGCATCCCCGGGGAATAGCAATCAGCCCCAGCATTTT. It specifies CSASPGNSNQPQHF.

This sequence joins TRBV29-1 and TRBJ1-2, with D possibly matching TRBD1 (6 bases). Germline V CDR1 and CDR2: SQVTM, ANQGSEA. V was trimmed by 6 bases and J by 8 bases, leaving 16 bases between them. This CDR3 spans 12 amino acids. The CDR3 bases are TGCAGCGTGGACCGGGGGGGGCTCGGCTACACCTTC. Translation gives CSVDRGGLGYTF.

Only one count was recorded for this clonotype. The chain links TRBV20-1 to TRBJ2-1, with 9 bases aligning to TRBD2. Per germline, CDR1 DFQATT and CDR2 SNEGSKA (reference sequence). The CDR3 sequence is 15 residues long. The V gene end was trimmed by 2 bases and the J gene end by 2 bases; junction bases not matched to a gene: 4. The CDR3 reads CSARRLAGTYNEQFF. The DNA for the CDR3 is TGCAGTGCTAGAAGGCTAGCGGGAACCTACAATGAGCAGTTCTTC.

This chain joins TRBV20-1 and TRBJ2-7, with 13 bases matching TRBD2. This CDR3 is built from 14 residues. Germline CDR1 and CDR2: DFQATT and SNEGSKA (reference sequence). Trimming removed 3 bases from V and 5 bases from J; junction bases left unmatched: 4. CDR3 region: CSASRTSGSHEQYF. The CDR3, as DNA: TGCAGTGCTAGCCGGACTAGCGGGAGCCACGAGCAGTACTTC.

The rearrangement joins TRBV5-6 to TRBJ2-4, with D uncertain. The J call may be wrong; the DNA end is better matched by TRBJ2-7. Germline V CDR1 and CDR2: SGHDT, YYEEEE. This CDR3 region has 14 residues. CDR3 residues: CASSRLTPNYEQYF. CDR3 DNA sequence: TGTGCCAGCAGCCGGTTGACCCCAAACTACGAGCAGTACTTC.

This clonotype was recorded a few times. The chain recombines TRBV20-1 with TRBJ2-5, with D possibly matching TRBD2 (5 bases). Germline CDR1 and CDR2: DFQATT and SNEGSKA (reference sequence). This CDR3 spans 13 amino acids. V lost 8 bases and J lost 11, with 24 bases in between. The DNA for the CDR3 is TGCAGTTCAGAAAGAACCGGGGAGAGGGAGCAGTACTTC. Translation: CSSERTGEREQYF.

CDR3: CATGGTDKNIQYF. The DNA of the CDR3 is TGCGCCACCGGCGGGACAGACAAAAACATTCAGTACTTC. The chain joins TRBV4-3 to TRBJ2-4; the D gene is possibly TRBD1 (7 bases). V was trimmed by 10 bases and J by 3 bases, leaving 13 bases between them. Looked up from germline, CDR1 is LGHNA and CDR2 is YSLEER. The CDR3 spans 13 residues.

This clonotype has a handful of counts. The rearrangement joins TRBV5-1 to TRBJ2-4, with 7 bases fitting TRBD1. V lost 3 bases and J lost 6; bases outside the gene matches: 9. The CDR3 totals 15 residues. Germline CDR1 SGHRS, CDR2 YFSETQ. The CDR3 protein is CASSSYGDSSNIQYF. CDR3 coding DNA: TGCGCCAGCAGCTCCTACGGGGACAGTTCAAACATTCAGTACTTC.

At least ten counts were recorded for this clonotype. The chain links TRBV12-3 or TRBV12-4 to TRBJ2-6; D gene ambiguous. CDR3 length: 15 amino acids. Trimming removed 7 bases at V and 0 bases at J, with 10 bases between. CDR3 coding DNA: TGTGCCAGCACCGTGGCTGGCTCTGGGGCCAACGTCCTGACTTTC. This translates into CASTVAGSGANVLTF.

The rearrangement uses TRBV5-1 and TRBJ2-1; the match to TRBD1 covers 8 bases. The CDR3 is 14 amino acids. Germline CDR1 is SGHRS and CDR2 is YFSETQ. V was pared by 4 bases and J by 6 bases, with 6 bases of the junction left unmatched. Here the CDR3 DNA reads TGCGCCAGCAGCCCAGGGGGCGCTGGCAATGAGCAGTTCTTC. The encoded protein is CASSPGGAGNEQFF. The whole variable domain, remainder taken from reference TRBV5-1 and TRBJ2-1, is KAGVTQTPRYLIKTRGQQVTLSCSPISGHRSVSWYQQTPGQGLQFLFEYFSETQRNKGNFPGRFSGRQFSNSRSEMNVSTLELGDSALYLCASSPGGAGNEQFFGPGTRLTVL.

This clonotype has more than one count but fewer than ten. The chain joins TRBV20-1 to TRBJ1-2; 7 bases fit TRBD1. With 3 bases clipped from V and 7 bases from J, the junction kept 14 bases outside the gene matches. Germline loops: CDR1 DFQATT, CDR2 SNEGSKA (reference sequence). The CDR3 is 15 residues long. CDR3 residues: CSASPRAGGKSGYTF. CDR3 nucleotides: TGCAGTGCTAGCCCCAGGGCAGGGGGTAAGAGTGGCTACACCTTC.

This clonotype was observed many times. The chain links TRBV29-1 to TRBJ1-4, with D uncertain. CDR1 and CDR2 (germline): SQVTM, ANQGSEA. There are 15 residues in the CDR3. Trimming removed 0 bases at V and 0 bases at J, with 8 bases between. CDR3 in amino acids: CSVEERDSTNEKLFF. CDR3 DNA sequence: TGCAGCGTTGAAGAAAGGGATTCAACTAATGAAAAACTGTTTTTT.

The chain joins TRBV4-2 to TRBJ2-5, with TRBD2 matching 11 bases. The CDR3 runs to 15 residues. The germline CDR1 and CDR2 sequences are LGHNA and YNFKEQ. V gave up 4 bases and J gave up 4 bases; unmatched junction bases: 5. Written as DNA, the CDR3 is TGTGCCAGCAGCCTAGCGGGGGGGCCAGGAGAGACCCAGTACTTC. Translating it yields CASSLAGGPGETQYF.

V is TRBV4-3 and J is TRBJ2-5, with D possibly matching TRBD2 (6 bases). Germline-derived CDR1 and CDR2 are LGHNA and YSLEER. The CDR3 runs 14 residues. The V gene lost 1 base and the J gene lost 2 bases, with 8 bases spanning the gap. As DNA, the CDR3 is TGCGCCAGCAGCCAAGTGCGGGATCAAGAGACCCAGTACTTC. Amino acids: CASSQVRDQETQYF.

The rearrangement joins TRBV20-1 to TRBJ2-1; 12 bases line up with TRBD2. V dropped 6 bases and J dropped 2; count of bases not matched to a gene: 8. The length of the CDR3 is 16 residues. In germline, CDR1 is DFQATT, CDR2 SNEGSKA (reference sequence). CDR3 loop: CSAARLAGVTYNEQFF. The CDR3 DNA reads as TGCAGTGCCGCCAGACTAGCGGGGGTAACCTACAATGAGCAGTTCTTC.